Listed below are T cell receptor beta chains from one sample, sequenced in a study of radiation and T cells in renal cell carcinoma. The assay was immunoSEQ multiplex PCR, and TCRdb's table has in-frame clones only and misses some. The profile shows some 80,000 clones, approximately 86% of them singletons. Sample: blood, taken from a patient whose treatment included radiotherapy and nephrectomy. These TCRs come from a woman aged 45 to 65 with renal cell carcinoma. Each CDR3 is given with its conserved first and last residue. The D gene is left open where the match is weak. Size values are once, few and many counts, or a class for expanded clones, and some rows have none.

CASSTGGISNQPQHF TGCGCCAGCAGCACAGGGGGAATAAGCAATCAGCCCCAGCATTTT TRBJ1-5 TRBV5-1 NA TRBD1
CASSLAGLAEPNEQFF TGCGCCAGCAGCTTGGCAGGACTAGCGGAACCAAATGAGCAGTTCTTC TRBJ2-1 TRBV5-1 NA TRBD2
CASSGLAGGYRELFF TGTGCCAGCAGTGGACTAGCGGGAGGGTACCGGGAGCTGTTTTTT TRBJ2-2 TRBV6-1 NA TRBD2
CASSKAGEGNEQFF TGCGCCAGCAGCAAGGCGGGGGAGGGGAATGAGCAGTTCTTC TRBJ2-1 TRBV5-1 NA TRBD2
CASSRLAGGYNEQFF TGTGCCAGCAGCCGCCTAGCGGGGGGGTACAATGAGCAGTTCTTC TRBJ2-1 TRBV7-8 NA TRBD2
CASSWGSTGDSYEQYF TGCGCCAGCAGCTGGGGGTCTACGGGGGATTCCTACGAGCAGTACTTC TRBJ2-7 TRBV5-1 NA NA
CASSQGSGGYGYTF TGCGCCAGCAGCCAAGGCTCAGGGGGATATGGCTACACCTTC TRBJ1-2 TRBV4-3 NA TRBD1
CASRSGGHYEAFF TGTGCCAGTAGGAGCGGGGGGCACTATGAAGCTTTCTTT TRBJ1-1 TRBV19 NA NA
CASSRNRGRSTDTQYF TGTGCCAGCAGCCGGAACAGGGGTAGAAGCACAGATACGCAGTATTTT TRBJ2-3 TRBV5-4 NA TRBD1
CASSVDGTGNNEQFF TGTGCCAGCAGCGTAGACGGGACAGGGAACAATGAGCAGTTCTTC TRBJ2-1 TRBV9 NA TRBD1
CASSLTGGNQPQHF TGTGCCAGCAGTTTAACAGGTGGTAATCAGCCCCAGCATTTT TRBJ1-5 TRBV28 NA NA
CASSKRAGANTEAFF TGTGCCAGCTCGAAAAGGGCAGGCGCGAACACTGAAGCTTTCTTT TRBJ1-1 TRBV18 NA NA
CASSDLRGASYNEQFF TGTGCCAGCAGCGATCTGCGGGGGGCTTCCTACAATGAGCAGTTCTTC TRBJ2-1 TRBV9 NA TRBD2
CASSLVARGRMNTEAFF TGTGCCAGCAGCTTAGTAGCCCGGGGGCGGATGAACACTGAAGCTTTCTTT TRBJ1-1 TRBV11-2 NA NA
CASSLSTRGNTEAFF TGTGCCAGCAGTTTATCGACCAGGGGGAACACTGAAGCTTTCTTT TRBJ1-1 TRBV28 NA NA
CASSQDRRNTGELFF TGCGCCAGCAGCCAAGATCGGAGGAACACCGGGGAGCTGTTTTTT TRBJ2-2 TRBV4-3 NA NA
CASSPTEAFF TGTGCCAGCAGTCCCACTGAAGCTTTCTTT TRBJ1-1 TRBV6-5 NA NA
CAISVVNKETQYF TGTGCCATCAGTGTTGTGAACAAAGAGACCCAGTACTTC TRBJ2-5 TRBV10-3 NA NA
CASSKPYPLVNTEAFF TGTGCCAGCAGCAAACCGTATCCTCTGGTGAACACTGAAGCTTTCTTT TRBJ1-1 TRBV21-1 NA NA
CASSQAGTDTQYF TGCGCCAGCAGCCAAGCTGGCACAGATACGCAGTATTTT TRBJ2-3 TRBV4-3 NA NA
CASSLLPDSFYGYTF TGTGCCAGCAGCTTACTGCCCGACAGCTTCTATGGCTACACCTTC TRBJ1-2 TRBV7-9 NA NA
CASSLLLGLGQFF TGTGCCAGCAGCTTACTCCTGGGTTTGGGCCAGTTCTTC TRBJ2-1 TRBV7-9 once NA
CASSFTGQHSPLHF TGTGCCAGCAGCTTCACAGGGCAGCATTCACCCCTCCACTTT TRBJ1-6 TRBV7-9 few NA
CASSAGQRYYEQYF TGTGCCAGCAGCGCGGGACAGAGGTACTACGAGCAGTACTTC TRBJ2-7 TRBV9 NA TRBD1
CAWCSALGDEQFF TGTGCCTGGTGCTCCGCCCTCGGGGATGAGCAGTTCTTC TRBJ2-1 TRBV30 NA NA
CATTPVGPQPGANVLTF TGTGCCACCACCCCAGTCGGGCCCCAGCCTGGGGCCAACGTCCTGACTTTC TRBJ2-6 TRBV10-3 once NA
CASSQVHVGGGAEEQYF TGCGCCAGCAGCCAAGTCCACGTCGGCGGGGGGGCTGAGGAGCAGTACTTC TRBJ2-7 TRBV5-4 NA TRBD2
CASSPNDGNYGYTF TGTGCCAGCTCACCCAACGACGGGAACTATGGCTACACCTTC TRBJ1-2 TRBV18 once NA
CASSQGSANQPQHF TGTGCCAGCAGCCAAGGATCGGCGAATCAGCCCCAGCATTTT TRBJ1-5 TRBV4-2 NA NA